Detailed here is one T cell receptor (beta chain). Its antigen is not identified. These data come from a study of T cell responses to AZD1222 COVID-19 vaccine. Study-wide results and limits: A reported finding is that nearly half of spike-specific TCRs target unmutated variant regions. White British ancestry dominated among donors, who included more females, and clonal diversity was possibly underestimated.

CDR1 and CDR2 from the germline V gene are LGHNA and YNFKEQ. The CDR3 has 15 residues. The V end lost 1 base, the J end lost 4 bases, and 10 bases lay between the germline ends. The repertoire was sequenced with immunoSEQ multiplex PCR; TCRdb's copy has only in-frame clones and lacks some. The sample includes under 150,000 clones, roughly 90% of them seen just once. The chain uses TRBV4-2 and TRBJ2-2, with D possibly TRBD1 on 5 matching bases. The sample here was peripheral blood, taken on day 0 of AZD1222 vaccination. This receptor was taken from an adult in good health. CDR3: CASSQGQQITGELFF. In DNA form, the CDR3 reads TGTGCCAGCAGCCAAGGACAGCAGATCACCGGGGAGCTGTTTTTT.